One sample yielded the 9 T cell receptor beta chains listed below, sequenced in a study of early T cells in non-severe SARS-CoV-2 infection. TCRdb independently ran MiXCR on the 5' RACE reads; one entry per CDR3 protein. Of 80,000 to 100,000 distinct CDR3 sequences in the sample, roughly 11% were seen once. The sequencing here drew on whole blood, taken at baseline. These receptors were collected from an adult who was a healthcare worker with PCR-confirmed SARS-CoV-2 infection or an uninfected control (not recorded which).

This clonotype was counted only a few times. This chain connects TRBV10-3 to TRBJ2-3; the match to TRBD2 covers 9 bases. Trimming took 3 bases from V and 2 from J; bases not matched to a gene: 6. CDR3 size: 16 residues. Germline loops: CDR1 ENHRY, CDR2 SYGVKD. Here the CDR3 reads CAISDASGTDTDTQYF. CDR3 bases: TGTGCCATCAGTGACGCTAGCGGGACAGACACAGATACGCAGTATTTT.

This chain joins TRBV20-1 and TRBJ2-1, with D possibly called TRBD1 or TRBD2 (7 bases each). The V end was cut by 0 bases, the J end by 9 bases, with 18 bases between. This CDR3 has 15 amino acids. Germline CDR1 is DFQATT and CDR2 is SNEGSKA (reference sequence). The CDR3 loop reads CSARDKGAGVGEQFF. The CDR3 coding sequence is TGCAGTGCTAGAGATAAGGGGGCGGGAGTGGGTGAGCAGTTCTTC.

This clonotype was counted many times. The chain joins TRBV7-2 to TRBJ2-1; 7 bases map to TRBD1. This CDR3 region has 16 residues. V was pared by 5 bases and J by 0 bases, with 7 bases of the junction left unmatched. Germline values: CDR1 SGHTA, CDR2 FQGNSA. DNA of the CDR3: TGTGCCAGCAGCGATATGACAGGGAACTCCTACAATGAGCAGTTCTTC. Amino acid sequence: CASSDMTGNSYNEQFF.

CDR3 nucleotide sequence: TGCAGCGTTGTACTGGACAGGGTCACAGATACGCAGTATTTT. Amino acids: CSVVLDRVTDTQYF. The chain has TRBV29-1 and TRBJ2-3, with TRBD1 matching over 8 bases. The V segment lost 4 bases and the J segment 2 bases; nucleotides outside the gene matches: 5. The CDR3 is 14 amino acids. Germline V gives CDR1 SQVTM, CDR2 ANQGSEA.

The rearrangement uses TRBV20-1 and TRBJ2-1; 8 positions agree with TRBD2. The J segment lost 4 bases and the V segment lost 6 bases, leaving 11 bases of the junction unmatched. Looked up from germline, CDR1 is DFQATT and CDR2 is SNEGSKA (reference sequence). The CDR3 consists of 15 residues. CDR3 DNA sequence: TGCAGTGCCCGAGGCGGTAGCGGGATATACAATGAGCAGTTCTTC. It codes for CSARGGSGIYNEQFF.

This chain links TRBV18 with TRBJ1-2; D remains ambiguous. V was trimmed by 6 bases and J by 8 bases, leaving 13 bases between them. Germline CDR1 KGHSH, CDR2 LQKENI. CDR3 size: 12 residues. Written as DNA, the CDR3 is TGTGCCAGCTCGGAGGAGACCGTCGGCTACACCTTC. It is translated as CASSEETVGYTF. Drawing the rest from reference TRBV18 and TRBJ1-2, the complete variable domain is NAGVMQNPRHLVRRRGQEARLRCSPMKGHSHVYWYRQLPEEGLKFMVYLQKENIIDESGMPKERFSAEFPKEGPSILRIQQVVRGDSAAYFCASSEETVGYTFGSGTRLTVV.

This clonotype appeared many times. This chain uses TRBV20-1 with TRBJ2-7, with D possibly matching TRBD2 (5 bases). The CDR3 extends over 12 amino acids. The V gene lost 4 bases and the J gene lost 4 bases, with 11 bases spanning the gap. Germline V gene data show CDR1 as DFQATT and CDR2 as SNEGSKA (reference sequence). CDR3 nucleotides: TGCAGTGCTACCTTTACGGGGTACGAGCAGTACTTC. Translating it yields CSATFTGYEQYF.

This clonotype was picked up many times. V gene TRBV11-3 combines with J gene TRBJ2-3; TRBD2 matches 8 bases. The length of the CDR3 is 15 residues. Losses at the gene ends were 3 bases for V and 2 bases for J; bases not matched to a gene: 4. The germline gives CDR1 SGHNT, CDR2 YENEEA. CDR3 amino acids: CASSFSGTTTDTQYF. As DNA, the CDR3 is TGTGCCAGCAGCTTTAGCGGGACTACCACAGATACGCAGTATTTT.

The rearrangement uses TRBV27 and TRBJ2-3, with 9 bases lining up with TRBD1. V shed 3 bases and J 5 bases; nucleotides not matched to a gene: 6. Germline CDR1 and CDR2: MNHEY and SMNVEV (reference sequence). The CDR3 totals 15 residues. In DNA, the CDR3 is TGTGCCAGCAGTTTCAGGACAGGGGCGGGAGATACGCAGTATTTT. Amino acids: CASSFRTGAGDTQYF.